This section outlines one TCR beta chain sequence together with its context. Its antigen is not identified. The data originate from a study of siplizumab effects on memory and regulatory T cells. TCR templates numbering some 100,000 were assayed per sample. Measured with immunoSEQ multiplex PCR; TCRdb has only the in-frame clones, and not every one. Seen here are 50,000 to 75,000 clones, 90% to 97% observed once, and the top ten hold 0.095%. Regarding the study as a whole: The mapping of alloreactive clones to unstimulated subsets covered only a minor fraction of them. Proliferating siplizumab-culture Tregs lacked confirmation of suppressive function.

This receptor was taken from a human donor in good health. Input material: naive CD8+ T cells sorted from blood.

The CDR3 DNA reads TGTGCCAGCAGCCAAGATCTGGCTACCATTAGCACAGATACGCAGTATTTT. As protein: CASSQDLATISTDTQYF. The V call is TRBV4-2, the J call TRBJ2-3; no clear D gene. This CDR3 comprises 17 residues. Between the trimmed V and J ends, which lost 0 bases and 0 bases, there was a span of 13 bases. Germline V gene data show CDR1 as LGHNA and CDR2 as YNFKEQ.